Presented here are 5 T cell receptor beta chains from one specimen sequenced in a study of T cells in Graves' hyperthyroidism and ophthalmopathy. TCR beta CDR3 regions were amplified from RNA. Initially, a first-round RT-PCR of the TCR CDR3 employed the HTBI primer set. Each CDR3 protein is one row after TCRdb ran MiXCR on the multiplex PCR reads. Of roughly 200,000 distinct CDR3 sequences in the sample, around 17% were seen once. Sequenced material: blood. The source is a man in his forties with Graves' hyperthyroidism.

Ten or more counts support this clonotype. This rearrangement joins TRBV5-6 to TRBJ2-5, with D unresolved. Trimming took 4 bases from V and 0 from J, leaving 10 bases between them. Germline assignment: CDR1 SGHDT and CDR2 YYEEEE. The CDR3 is 14 amino acids. The CDR3 DNA is TGTGCCAGCAGCCCGGACGGAAACCAAGAGACCCAGTACTTC. It translates to CASSPDGNQETQYF. Combining the CDR3 with reference TRBV5-6 and TRBJ2-5 gives the whole variable domain DAGVTQSPTHLIKTRGQQVTLRCSPKSGHDTVSWYQQALGQGPQFIFQYYEEEERQRGNFPDRFSGHQFPNYSSELNVNALLLGDSALYLCASSPDGNQETQYFGPGTRLLVL.

This clonotype was counted ten times or more. The J gene is TRBJ2-7, the V gene TRBV5-1; D is unresolved. The length of the CDR3 is 13 residues. V lost 3 bases and J 0 bases, leaving 7 bases between the germline ends. Germline V CDR1 and CDR2: SGHRS, YFSETQ. The CDR3 is CASSSDGSYEQYF. CDR3 sequence (DNA): TGCGCCAGCAGCTCGGACGGCTCCTACGAGCAGTACTTC.

This clonotype has a count of ten or more. The CDR3 DNA reads TGCGCCAGCAGCTTAACTTTGAGCACAGATACGCAGTATTTT. This gives the protein CASSLTLSTDTQYF. The J gene is TRBJ2-3, the V gene TRBV5-1, with no clear D. This CDR3 has 14 residues. Germline V gene sequence: CDR1 SGHRS, CDR2 YFSETQ. Deletions cut 2 bases from V and 0 bases from J, with 7 bases between.

This clonotype came up many times. This chain uses TRBV9 with TRBJ2-7; 10 bases match TRBD1. The trim removed 2 bases at V and 5 bases at J, leaving 7 bases unmatched. Germline CDR1 reads SGDLS; CDR2 reads YYNGEE. The CDR3 loop spans 15 amino acids. For the CDR3, the DNA is TGTGCCAGCAGCGTCTCTGGACAGGGGGTCCACGAGCAGTACTTC. Its protein is CASSVSGQGVHEQYF.

The genes are TRBV18 and TRBJ2-2, with 9 bases aligning to TRBD1. The CDR3 sequence is 17 residues long. V lost 0 bases and J lost 4; bases outside the gene matches: 6. The germline CDR1 and CDR2 sequences are KGHSH and LQKENI. This CDR3 is CASSPPGGQGGTGELFF. In nucleotides, the CDR3 is TGTGCCAGCTCACCACCAGGGGGACAGGGCGGCACCGGGGAGCTGTTTTTT.